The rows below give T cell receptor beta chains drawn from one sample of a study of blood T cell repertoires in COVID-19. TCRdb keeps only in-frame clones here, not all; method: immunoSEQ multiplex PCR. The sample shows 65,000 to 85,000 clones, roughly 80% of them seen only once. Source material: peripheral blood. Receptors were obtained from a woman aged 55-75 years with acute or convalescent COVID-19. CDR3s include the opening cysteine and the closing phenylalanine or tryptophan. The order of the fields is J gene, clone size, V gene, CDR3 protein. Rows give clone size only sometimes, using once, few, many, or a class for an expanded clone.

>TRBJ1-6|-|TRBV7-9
CASTFDRDSPLHF
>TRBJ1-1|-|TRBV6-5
CASRDRGLVNTEAFF
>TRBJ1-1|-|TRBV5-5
CASSLAGNTEAFF
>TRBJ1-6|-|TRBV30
CAWNSGEPLHF
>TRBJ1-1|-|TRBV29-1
CSGGEGWRLSEAFF
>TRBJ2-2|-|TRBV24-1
CATKGQGGTGELFF
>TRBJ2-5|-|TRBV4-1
CASSQDGGPETQYF
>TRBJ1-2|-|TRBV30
CAWSPPNNYGYTF
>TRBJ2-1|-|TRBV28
CASSLTASYNEQFF
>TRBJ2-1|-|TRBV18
CASSPREAGNEQFF
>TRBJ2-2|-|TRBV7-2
CASKTGPGELFF
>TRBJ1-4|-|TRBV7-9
CASTSGGFGEKLFF
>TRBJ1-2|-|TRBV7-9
CASSFPQGSGYGYTF
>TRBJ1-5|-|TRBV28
CASREYRGPPHF
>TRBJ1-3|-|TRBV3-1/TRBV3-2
CASSQYGTGEASGNTIYF
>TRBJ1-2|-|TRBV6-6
CASSRRTANYGYTF
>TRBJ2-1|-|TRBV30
CAWRRDTLTGDEQFF
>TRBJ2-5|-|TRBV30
CAWSDGRGGQQTQYF
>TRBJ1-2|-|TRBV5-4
CASSAPDRGYGYTF
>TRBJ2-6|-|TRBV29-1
CSVVRGDNVLTF
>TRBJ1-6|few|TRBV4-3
CASSQQGRVGLLHF
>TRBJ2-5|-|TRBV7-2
CASSQRTSFWPETQYF
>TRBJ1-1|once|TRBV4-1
CASHWGQGALNTEAFF
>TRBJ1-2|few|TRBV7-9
CAGTGQTNYGYTF
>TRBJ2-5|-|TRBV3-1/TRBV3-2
CASSQNGRAIQETQYF
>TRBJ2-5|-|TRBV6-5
CASSRLVETQYF
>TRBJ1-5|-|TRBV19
CATTPGKLNQPQHF
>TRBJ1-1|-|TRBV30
CAWIPGQGAEAFF
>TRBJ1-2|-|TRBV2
CASRVVRDRLPLGTF
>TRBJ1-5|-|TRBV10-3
CAISAGTGGYQPQHF
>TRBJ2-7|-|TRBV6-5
CASSYGQGVYEQYF